This TCR beta chain came from a study of CD8 T cells in Susac syndrome. The CDR3 spans 17 residues. With respect to this clonotype: Its target is not known.

TCR beta sequencing was performed on blood CD8+ and CD4+ T cells. It was negative isolation that provided the CD8+ and CD4+ T cells, whereas TEMRA cells were enriched by FACS. Study conclusions and caveats: Only a relatively small number of individuals were included in the TCR sequencing and HLA analysis.

Random-hexamer reverse transcription was applied to about 0.5 to 1 ug RNA. The method of amplification for TCR beta CDR3 was immunoSEQ multiplex PCR, covering 54 Vbeta and 13 Jbeta. Using its own MiXCR run on the immunoSEQ multiplex PCR reads, TCRdb lists one record per CDR3 protein. The sample shows fewer than 350,000 distinct CDR3 sequences, around 92% of them seen only once. Sequenced: CD4+ T cells from PBMCs. This receptor was obtained from a human donor with multiple sclerosis. The chain recombines TRBV21-1 with TRBJ2-4. TRBV21-1 is a pseudogene segment. The CDR3 loop reads CASSKGRRRPAKNIQYF. CDR3 DNA sequence: TGTGCCAGCAGCAAAGGCAGGCGAAGACCAGCCAAAAACATTCAGTACTTC.